This record concerns one T cell receptor beta chain sequence. This specimen belongs to a study of T cell changes during pregnancy in multiple sclerosis. The CDR3 runs 16 residues. V lost 7 bases and J 2 bases, leaving 20 bases between the germline ends. Germline V gives CDR1 LNHDA, CDR2 SQIVND (reference sequence). TCRdb's copy holds only in-frame clones and misses some; the assay was immunoSEQ multiplex PCR. The sample consists of around 92,000 clones, approximately 95% of them appearing once. This sample comprised peripheral blood, obtained in the first trimester of pregnancy. The receptor comes from a female donor with multiple sclerosis, enrolled in a pregnancy study. The chain links TRBV19 to TRBJ1-2; perhaps TRBD1 as D (5 bases). The CDR3 protein is CASTIGKGPLNYGYTF. Written as DNA, the CDR3 is TGTGCCAGTACCATAGGCAAGGGGCCCCTAAACTATGGCTACACCTTC.